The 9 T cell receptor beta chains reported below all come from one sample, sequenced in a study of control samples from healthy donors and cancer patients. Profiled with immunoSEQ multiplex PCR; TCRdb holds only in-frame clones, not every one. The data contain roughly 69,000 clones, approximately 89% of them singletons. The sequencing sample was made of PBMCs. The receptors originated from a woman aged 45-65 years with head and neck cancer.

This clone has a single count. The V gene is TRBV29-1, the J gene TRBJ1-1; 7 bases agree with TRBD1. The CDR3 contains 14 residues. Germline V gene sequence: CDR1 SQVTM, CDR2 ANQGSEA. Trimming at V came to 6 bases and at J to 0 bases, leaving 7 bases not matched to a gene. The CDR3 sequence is CSVTDRTLNTEAFF. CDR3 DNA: TGCAGCGTGACGGACAGGACCCTGAACACTGAAGCTTTCTTT.

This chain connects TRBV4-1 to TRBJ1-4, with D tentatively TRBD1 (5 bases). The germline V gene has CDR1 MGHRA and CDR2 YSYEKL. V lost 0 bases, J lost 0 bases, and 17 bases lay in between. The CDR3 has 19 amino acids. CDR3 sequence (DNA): TGCGCCAGCAGCCAAGATAGTGTGGGGGGACGTGCAACTAATGAAAAACTGTTTTTT. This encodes CASSQDSVGGRATNEKLFF.

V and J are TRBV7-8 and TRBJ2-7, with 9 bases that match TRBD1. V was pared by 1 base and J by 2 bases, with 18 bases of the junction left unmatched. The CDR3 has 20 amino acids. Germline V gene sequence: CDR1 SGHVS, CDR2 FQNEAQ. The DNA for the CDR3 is TGTGCCAGCAGCTTAGGCGTAGGGACAGGGTCTTATAGAGGAGCCTACGAGCAGTACTTC. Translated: CASSLGVGTGSYRGAYEQYF.

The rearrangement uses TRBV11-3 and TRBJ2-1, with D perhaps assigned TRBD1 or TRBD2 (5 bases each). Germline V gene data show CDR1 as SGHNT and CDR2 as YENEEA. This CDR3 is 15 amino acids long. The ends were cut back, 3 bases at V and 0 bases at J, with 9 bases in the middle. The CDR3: CASSFGGDSYNEQFF. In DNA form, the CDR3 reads TGTGCCAGCAGCTTTGGGGGTGACTCCTACAATGAGCAGTTCTTC.

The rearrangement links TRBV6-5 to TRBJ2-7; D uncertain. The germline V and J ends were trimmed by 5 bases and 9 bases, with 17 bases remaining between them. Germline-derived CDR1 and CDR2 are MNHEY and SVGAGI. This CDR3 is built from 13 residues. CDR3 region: CASSSPGLPTQYF. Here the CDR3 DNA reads TGTGCCAGCAGTAGCCCCGGATTACCCACGCAGTACTTC.

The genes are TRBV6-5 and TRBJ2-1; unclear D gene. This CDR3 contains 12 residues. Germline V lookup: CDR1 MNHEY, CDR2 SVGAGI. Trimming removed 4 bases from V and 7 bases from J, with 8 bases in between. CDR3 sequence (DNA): TGTGCCAGCAGTTCCCCAGTTAATGAGCAGTTCTTC. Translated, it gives CASSSPVNEQFF.

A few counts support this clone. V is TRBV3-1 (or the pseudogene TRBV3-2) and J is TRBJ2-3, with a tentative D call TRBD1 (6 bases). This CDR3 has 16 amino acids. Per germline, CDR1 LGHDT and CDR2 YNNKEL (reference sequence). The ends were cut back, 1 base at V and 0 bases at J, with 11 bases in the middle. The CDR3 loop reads CASSQGTGLSTDTQYF. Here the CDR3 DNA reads TGTGCCAGCAGCCAAGGAACAGGGTTGAGCACAGATACGCAGTATTTT.

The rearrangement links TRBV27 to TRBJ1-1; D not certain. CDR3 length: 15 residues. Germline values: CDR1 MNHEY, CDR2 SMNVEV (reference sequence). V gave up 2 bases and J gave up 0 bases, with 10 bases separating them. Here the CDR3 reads CASSLGWRMNTEAFF. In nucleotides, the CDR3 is TGTGCCAGCAGTTTAGGGTGGAGGATGAACACTGAAGCTTTCTTT.

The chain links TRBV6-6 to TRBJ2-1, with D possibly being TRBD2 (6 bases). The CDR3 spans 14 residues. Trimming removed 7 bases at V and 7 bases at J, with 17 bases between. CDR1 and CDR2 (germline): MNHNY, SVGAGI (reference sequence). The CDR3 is CASKGPRGDNEQFF. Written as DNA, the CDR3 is TGTGCCAGCAAGGGACCGCGGGGCGATAATGAGCAGTTCTTC.